One sample yielded the 20 T cell receptor beta chains listed below, sequenced in a study of T cell repertoires in cytomegalovirus infection. TCRdb re-derived calls from the reads in MiXCR, one entry per CDR3 protein. Here the sample spans about 130,000 distinct CDR3 sequences, roughly 8.2% being singletons. Sequencing input: PBMCs. Every receptor here comes from a human donor in good health (CMV status not recorded). Some clones in this sample may be carry-over from other donors' samples.

This clonotype was counted at least ten times. The chain carries TRBV24-1 and TRBJ1-2; D perhaps matches TRBD1 (6 bases). Germline V gene lookup returns CDR1 KGHDR and CDR2 SFDVKD. This CDR3 contains 13 residues. Trimming stripped 10 bases from V and 1 base from J, with 12 bases between. This CDR3 reads CATGSRGNYGYTF. The CDR3 DNA is TGTGCCACTGGTTCCAGGGGTAACTATGGCTACACCTTC.

This clonotype has ten or more counts. The genes are TRBV5-1 and TRBJ2-1, with 8 bases that match TRBD1. Germline assignment: CDR1 SGHRS and CDR2 YFSETQ. CDR3 length: 15 residues. J was trimmed by 3 bases and V by 4 bases; bases with no gene match: 6. As DNA, the CDR3 is TGCGCCAGCAGCAGGACCGGGACAGGCTACAATGAGCAGTTCTTC. As protein: CASSRTGTGYNEQFF.

Many counts were recorded for this clonotype. This rearrangement joins TRBV5-1 to TRBJ1-1; weak D call: TRBD1 (5 bases). The V end was cut by 2 bases, the J end by 0 bases, with 14 bases between. There are 16 residues in the CDR3. CDR1 is SGHRS and CDR2 is YFSETQ in the germline V gene. CDR3 amino acids: CASSFGGTPMNTEAFF. The CDR3 DNA reads TGCGCCAGCAGCTTTGGGGGTACCCCGATGAACACTGAAGCTTTCTTT.

This clonotype has a count of ten or more. The chain uses TRBV15 and TRBJ1-5; possible D gene TRBD1, 5 bases. CDR1 is LNHNV and CDR2 is YYDKDF in the germline V gene (reference sequence). The V and J ends lost 5 bases and 14 bases respectively, with 19 bases between them. CDR3 length equals 13 residues. CDR3 protein: CATSATTQGREHF. CDR3 sequence (DNA): TGTGCCACCAGCGCTACTACTCAGGGAAGGGAGCATTTT.

The rearrangement links TRBV6-6 to TRBJ2-3; 8 bases map to TRBD1. This CDR3 comprises 14 residues. J gave up 10 bases and V 6 bases, and 12 bases lay outside the gene matches. The V gene's germline CDR1 is MNHNY and CDR2 SVGAGI (reference sequence). For the CDR3, the DNA is TGTGCCAGCAGGTCAGGGGGCGGAATTGATTCGCAGTATTTT. Its translation is CASRSGGGIDSQYF.

There are many counts of this clonotype. V and J are TRBV7-2 and TRBJ2-5; 9 positions match TRBD2. The CDR3 is 15 amino acids. V shed 5 bases and J 5 bases; nucleotides not matched to a gene: 9. Per germline, CDR1 SGHTA and CDR2 FQGNSA. CDR3 sequence (DNA): TGTGCCAGCAGCATTTCAGCGGGGGGTCACGAGACCCAGTACTTC. Its translation is CASSISAGGHETQYF.

The table lists this clonotype with many counts. The genes are TRBV7-2 and TRBJ1-5; D is unresolved. V gave up 5 bases and J gave up 0 bases, with 11 bases separating them. The CDR3 is 15 amino acids. Germline V CDR1 and CDR2: SGHTA, FQGNSA. Here the CDR3 reads CASSRYKYSNQPQHF. The CDR3 region has the DNA TGTGCCAGCAGCAGATACAAGTATAGCAATCAGCCCCAGCATTTT.

This clonotype has a handful of counts. The chain uses TRBV2 and TRBJ1-1; 7 nucleotides align to TRBD1. The V gene end was trimmed by 3 bases and the J gene end by 1 base; junction bases not matched to a gene: 5. The length of the CDR3 is 15 residues. The germline V gene has CDR1 SNHLY and CDR2 FYNNEI. This CDR3 reads CASSDQGDANTEAFF. CDR3 in DNA: TGTGCCAGCAGTGACCAGGGGGACGCGAACACTGAAGCTTTCTTT. Filled out from reference TRBV2 and TRBJ1-1, the complete variable domain reads EPEVTQTPSHQVTQMGQEVILRCVPISNHLYFYWYRQILGQKVEFLVSFYNNEISEKSEIFDDQFSVERPDGSNFTLKIRSTKLEDSAMYFCASSDQGDANTEAFFGQGTRLTVV.

This clonotype was recorded at least ten times. This chain links TRBV12-3 or TRBV12-4 with TRBJ1-2; D is unclear. The length of the CDR3 is 14 residues. Trimming removed 1 base at V and 4 bases at J, with 10 bases between. The CDR3 spells CASSLDQEIYGYTF. The CDR3 DNA reads TGTGCCAGCAGTTTAGACCAGGAGATCTATGGCTACACCTTC.

The chain joins TRBV29-1 to TRBJ1-1, with 8 bases that match TRBD1. Trimming took 5 bases from V and 6 from J; bases not matched to a gene: 8. CDR1 and CDR2 from the germline V gene are SQVTM and ANQGSEA. The CDR3 extends over 13 amino acids. The chain's CDR3 is CSVRTGIASEAFF. The CDR3, as DNA: TGCAGCGTTAGGACAGGGATCGCCTCTGAAGCTTTCTTT.

This clonotype was observed at least ten times. The chain employs TRBV7-9 and TRBJ2-2; D unclear. The CDR3 is made up of 17 amino acids. The V gene's germline CDR1 is SEHNR and CDR2 FQNEAQ (reference sequence). V was clipped by 7 bases and J by 0 bases, with 18 bases between them. The CDR3 region has the DNA TGTGCCAGCACCTATAAAATGGCAGAGTCGAACACCGGGGAGCTGTTTTTT. Translation gives CASTYKMAESNTGELFF.

This clonotype came up many times. The chain links TRBV20-1 to TRBJ2-3, with 9 bases aligning to TRBD2. The CDR3 has 15 amino acids. The germline V gene has CDR1 DFQATT and CDR2 SNEGSKA (reference sequence). CDR3 sequence (DNA): TGCAGCGTCAAACGACTAGCGGTCGGCACAGATACGCAGTATTTT. Encoded protein: CSVKRLAVGTDTQYF.

This clonotype was picked up many times. The chain's CDR3 is CASSFSRRGLQGEQFF. The CDR3 region has the DNA TGTGCCAGCAGCTTCTCAAGGCGGGGACTTCAGGGTGAGCAGTTCTTC. The chain couples TRBV7-9 to TRBJ2-1; the D gene is possibly TRBD2 (6 bases). Trimming took off 3 bases at V and 9 bases at J, with 21 bases between the two ends. This CDR3 is built from 16 residues. The V gene's germline CDR1 is SEHNR and CDR2 FQNEAQ (reference sequence).

V is TRBV2 and J is TRBJ1-4; D perhaps matches TRBD1 (5 bases). CDR3 length: 16 amino acids. Germline values: CDR1 SNHLY, CDR2 FYNNEI. V gave up 7 bases and J gave up 8 bases, with 23 bases separating them. The CDR3 nucleotides are TGTGCCAGCAAAAATTTGCCCGGGGCCCCGGGAGAAAAACTGTTTTTT. Protein: CASKNLPGAPGEKLFF. Full variable domain (missing parts from reference TRBV2 and TRBJ1-4): EPEVTQTPSHQVTQMGQEVILRCVPISNHLYFYWYRQILGQKVEFLVSFYNNEISEKSEIFDDQFSVERPDGSNFTLKIRSTKLEDSAMYFCASKNLPGAPGEKLFFGSGTQLSVL.

This clonotype was counted between two and nine times. The chain joins TRBV2 to TRBJ2-2; 9 bases are a match to TRBD2. V lost 7 bases and J lost 3; bases outside the gene matches: 6. The CDR3 covers 15 residues. CDR1 SNHLY and CDR2 FYNNEI come from the germline V gene. In DNA, the CDR3 is TGTGCCAGCAAACTAATAGCGGGGGACACCGGGGAGCTGTTTTTT. Amino acids: CASKLIAGDTGELFF.

This clonotype was recorded at least ten times. This chain links TRBV11-2 with TRBJ1-6; tentative D call: TRBD1 (6 bases). The CDR3 runs to 15 residues. Germline V gene sequence: CDR1 SGHAT, CDR2 FQNNGV. Trimming cost V 5 bases and J 7 bases, with 15 bases left between them. The CDR3 region has the DNA TGTGCCAGCAGCGGCAGGGGAGCTGGCAATTCACCCCTCCACTTT. It encodes CASSGRGAGNSPLHF.

This clonotype was seen repeatedly, ten times or more. The chain carries TRBV2 and TRBJ2-1, with TRBD2 as a possible D gene (5 bases). CDR3 length equals 11 residues. Germline assignment: CDR1 SNHLY and CDR2 FYNNEI. V shed 11 bases and J shed 7 bases, with 12 bases lying between them. The CDR3: CALAGRNEQFF. The CDR3 DNA reads TGTGCCCTGGCGGGCCGGAATGAGCAGTTCTTC.

This clonotype was recorded many times. CDR3 sequence reads: CASSIDNRRGNTEAFF. CDR3 DNA sequence: TGTGCCAGTAGTATAGATAACCGAAGGGGGAACACTGAAGCTTTCTTT. The rearrangement joins TRBV19 to TRBJ1-1, with D perhaps matching TRBD1 (5 bases). The V and J ends lost 0 bases and 1 base respectively, with 12 bases between them. Germline V gene sequence: CDR1 LNHDA, CDR2 SQIVND (reference sequence). This CDR3 spans 16 amino acids.

This clonotype has a count of ten or more. The chain is built from TRBV23-1 and TRBJ1-3, with 7 bases fitting TRBD1. TRBV23-1 is labeled an ORF, and its function is uncertain. The CDR3 is made up of 15 amino acids. With V trimmed by 2 bases and J by 2 bases, 3 bases remained unmatched. This CDR3 is CASSQGDRAGNTIYF. CDR3 DNA: TGCGCCAGCAGTCAAGGGGACAGAGCTGGAAACACCATATATTTT.

This clonotype was observed many times. The CDR3 is CASSWGLAGKSSYNEQFF. CDR3 DNA: TGTGCCAGCAGTTGGGGACTAGCGGGGAAAAGCTCCTACAATGAGCAGTTCTTC. The chain couples TRBV6-5 to TRBJ2-1, with 13 bases that match TRBD2. V trimming: 4 bases; J trimming: 0 bases; junction bases outside the gene matches: 6. The germline V gene encodes CDR1 MNHEY and CDR2 SVGAGI. The CDR3 extends over 18 amino acids.